This TCR beta chain was recorded in a study of response to subunit inactivated influenza vaccine (dated by TCRdb to 2017 to 2018). In terms of the full investigation: Deep quantitative T cell receptor repertoire profiling was used in the study to track responses to a trivalent subunit inactivated influenza vaccine. General study outcomes and caveats: According to the authors, only a limited number of new T cells may be recruited by each seasonal influenza vaccination.

Looking up the germline V gene yields CDR1 SGHTA and CDR2 FQGTGA. The CDR3 contains 14 residues, cysteine and phenylalanine counted. Just the 42-base CDR3 DNA is kept, in frame starting at base 1. Cut back by 1 base and 9 bases, the V and J ends lie 10 bases apart. There are a few counts of this clonotype. Its cognate antigen has yet to be identified. Within one base of it there is no much larger clone, and no base qualities were kept. Per the publication, the time point label means: 45 to 50 days after influenza vaccine administration. The library was built by means of RT-PCR. Sequencing relied on an Illumina HiSeq 2500. In-frame beta chains were kept once TCRdb had trimmed the public reads at Q25 with fastp and called clones with MiXCR. For every CDR3 protein sequence, its rows merge into one entry that carries the most common genes and DNA. The sample contains over 400,000 distinct CDR3 sequences, 10% to 15% of them found a single time. 10% to 15% of the sample lies in the top ten.

The sample was PBMCs from blood, taken about 6 weeks after vaccination. The rearranged chain carries TRBV7-3 and TRBJ1-6; the D gene cannot be resolved reliably. The sequence derives from a man over 45 who received an inactivated influenza vaccine. Donor details come from another sample of the same person, matched by shared clones. The encoded CDR3 is CASSLRASGSPLHF. The DNA reads TGTGCCAGCAGCTTAAGGGCGTCGGGTTCACCCCTCCACTTT.